A single T cell receptor beta chain is shown here with its context. Its antigen is still unknown. The CDR3 length is 12 residues. V lost 9 bases, J lost 5 bases, and 10 bases lay in between. Per germline, CDR1 SNHLY and CDR2 FYNNEI. The data belong to a study of shared clonotypes between healthy human individuals. General study points: Having only a few donors restricted how much genetic and exposure-history diversity was captured.

The table came from immunoSEQ multiplex PCR; TCRdb's copy has only in-frame clones and leaves some out. The sample has about 1 million clones; 60% to 80% are singletons. The clonotype originates from a man between 18 and 29 years old in good health. The chain is built from TRBV2 and TRBJ2-2; D ambiguous. Sequences were obtained from memory CD4+ T cells sorted from blood. The subset here: CD45RA-negative fraction. DNA of the CDR3: TGTGCCAGTGGAGTTAGTACCGGGGAGCTGTTTTTT. This codes for CASGVSTGELFF.